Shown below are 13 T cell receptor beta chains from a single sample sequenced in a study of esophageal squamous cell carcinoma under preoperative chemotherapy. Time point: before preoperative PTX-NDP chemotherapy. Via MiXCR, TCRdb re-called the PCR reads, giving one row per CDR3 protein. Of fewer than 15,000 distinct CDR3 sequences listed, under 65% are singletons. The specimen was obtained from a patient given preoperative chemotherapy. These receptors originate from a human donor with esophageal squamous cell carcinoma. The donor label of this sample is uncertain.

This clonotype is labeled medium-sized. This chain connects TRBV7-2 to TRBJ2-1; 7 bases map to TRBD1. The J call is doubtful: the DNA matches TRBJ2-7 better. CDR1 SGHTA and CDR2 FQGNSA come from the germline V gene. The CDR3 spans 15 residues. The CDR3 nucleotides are TGTGCCAGCAGACCTACCGGGACAGCCTGGATTGAGCAGTACTTC. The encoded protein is CASRPTGTAWIEQYF.

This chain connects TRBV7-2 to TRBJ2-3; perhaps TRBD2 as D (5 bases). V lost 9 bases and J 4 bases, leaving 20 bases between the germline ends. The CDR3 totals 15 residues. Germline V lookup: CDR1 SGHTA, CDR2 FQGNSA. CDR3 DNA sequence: TGTGCCAGGAGCATAACGAGCGGCGGCCCAGATACGCAGTATTTT. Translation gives CARSITSGGPDTQYF. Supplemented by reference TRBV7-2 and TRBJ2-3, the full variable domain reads GAGVSQSPSNKVTEKGKDVELRCDPISGHTALYWYRQSLGQGLEFLIYFQGNSAPDKSGLPSDRFSAERTGGSVSTLTIQRTQQEDSAVYLCARSITSGGPDTQYFGPGTRLTVL.

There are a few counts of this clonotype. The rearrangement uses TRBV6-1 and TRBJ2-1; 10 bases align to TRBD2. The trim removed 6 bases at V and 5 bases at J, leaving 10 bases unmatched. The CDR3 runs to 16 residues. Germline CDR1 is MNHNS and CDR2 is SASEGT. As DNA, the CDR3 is TGTGCCAGCAGCAACAAGGGACTAGCGAGGAACAATGAGCAGTTCTTC. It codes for CASSNKGLARNNEQFF.

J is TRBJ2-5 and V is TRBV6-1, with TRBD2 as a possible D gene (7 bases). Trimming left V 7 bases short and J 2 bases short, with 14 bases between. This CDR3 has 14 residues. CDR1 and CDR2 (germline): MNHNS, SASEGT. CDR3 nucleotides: TGTGCCAGCATGAATGGGGGGGCTCAAGAGACCCAGTACTTC. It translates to CASMNGGAQETQYF.

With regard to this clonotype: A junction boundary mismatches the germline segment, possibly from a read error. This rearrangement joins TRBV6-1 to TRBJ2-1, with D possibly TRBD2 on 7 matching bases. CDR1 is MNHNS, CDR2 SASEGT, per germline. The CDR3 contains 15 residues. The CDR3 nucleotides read TGTGCCAGCAGTGTTGAGGGGGGGGTCGGCAATGCGCAGTTTTTT. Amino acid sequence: CASSVEGGVGNAQFF.

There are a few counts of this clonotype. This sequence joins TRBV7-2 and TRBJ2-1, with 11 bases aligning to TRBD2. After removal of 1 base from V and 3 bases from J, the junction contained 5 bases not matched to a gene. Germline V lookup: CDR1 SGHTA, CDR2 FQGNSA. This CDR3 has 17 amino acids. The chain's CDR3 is CASSLVSGRASYNEQFF. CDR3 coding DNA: TGTGCCAGCAGCTTAGTTAGCGGGAGGGCCAGCTACAATGAGCAGTTCTTC.

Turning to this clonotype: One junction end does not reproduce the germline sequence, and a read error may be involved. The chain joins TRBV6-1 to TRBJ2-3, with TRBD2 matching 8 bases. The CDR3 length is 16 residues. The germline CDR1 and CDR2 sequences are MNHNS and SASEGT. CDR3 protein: CASSDAVAGNKDIQYF. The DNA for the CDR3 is TGTGCCAGCAGTGACGCAGTAGCGGGAAACAAAGATATTCAGTACTTT.

The CDR3 bases are TGTGCCAGCAGCGACAGGGGGGGCGAAGCTTTCTTT. Translating gives CASSDRGGEAFF. The chain combines TRBV6-1 with TRBJ1-1, with 9 bases lining up with TRBD1. Germline CDR1 MNHNS, CDR2 SASEGT. This CDR3 is 12 amino acids long. Trimming at V came to 6 bases and at J to 8 bases, leaving 4 bases not matched to a gene.

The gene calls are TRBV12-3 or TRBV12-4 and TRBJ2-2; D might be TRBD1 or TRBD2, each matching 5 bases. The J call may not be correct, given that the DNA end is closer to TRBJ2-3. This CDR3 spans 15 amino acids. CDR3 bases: TGTGCCAGGAGCCCCAGGGCTGTGGCGGGCGAGGCGCAGTATTTT. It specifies CARSPRAVAGEAQYF.

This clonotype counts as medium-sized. The CDR3 coding sequence is TGTGCCAGCAGTGACGATGCCTCTGGGCCCTACGAGCAGTACTTC. The encoded protein is CASSDDASGPYEQYF. The V call is TRBV6-1, the J call TRBJ2-7, with unresolved D. This CDR3 region has 15 residues. V lost 3 bases and J 2 bases, leaving 14 bases between the germline ends. The germline gives CDR1 MNHNS, CDR2 SASEGT.

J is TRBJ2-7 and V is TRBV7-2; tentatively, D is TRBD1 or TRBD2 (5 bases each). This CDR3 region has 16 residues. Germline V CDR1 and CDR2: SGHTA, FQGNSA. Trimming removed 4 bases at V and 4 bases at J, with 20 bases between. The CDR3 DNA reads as TGTGCCAGCAGCTCTAATCGCCGGGACCGACTTTACGAGCAGTACTTC. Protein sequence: CASSSNRRDRLYEQYF.

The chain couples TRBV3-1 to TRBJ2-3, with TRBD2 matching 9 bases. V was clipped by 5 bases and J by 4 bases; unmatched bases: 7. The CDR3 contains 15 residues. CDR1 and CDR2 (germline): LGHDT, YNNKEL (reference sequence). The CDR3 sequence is CASSRSSGVPDTQYF. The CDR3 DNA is TGTGCCAGCAGCAGGTCTAGCGGGGTGCCAGATACGCAGTATTTT.

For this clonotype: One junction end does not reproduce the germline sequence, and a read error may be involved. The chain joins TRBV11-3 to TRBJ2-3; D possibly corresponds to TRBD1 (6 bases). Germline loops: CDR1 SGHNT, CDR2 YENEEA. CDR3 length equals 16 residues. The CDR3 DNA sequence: TGTGCCAGCAGCTTCAGGGGCTCCCGAGAAAAAGATACGCAGTATTTC. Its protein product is CASSFRGSREKDTQYF.